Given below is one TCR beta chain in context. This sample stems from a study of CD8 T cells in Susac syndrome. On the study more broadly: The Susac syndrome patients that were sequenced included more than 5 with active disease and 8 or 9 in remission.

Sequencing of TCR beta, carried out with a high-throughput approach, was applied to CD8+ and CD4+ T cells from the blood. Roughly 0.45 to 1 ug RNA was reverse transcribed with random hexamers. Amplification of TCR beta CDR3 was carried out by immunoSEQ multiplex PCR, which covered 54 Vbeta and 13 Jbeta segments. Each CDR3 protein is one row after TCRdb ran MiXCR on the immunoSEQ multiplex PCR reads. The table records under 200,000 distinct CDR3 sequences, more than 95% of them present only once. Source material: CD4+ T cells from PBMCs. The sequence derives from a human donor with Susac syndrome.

The CDR3 loop reads CASSQEPRQETQYF. For the CDR3, the DNA is TGTGCCAGCAGCCAAGAGCCCAGGCAAGAGACCCAGTACTTC. J is TRBJ2-5 and V is TRBV4-2; D call uncertain. Germline loops: CDR1 LGHNA, CDR2 YNFKEQ. The germline V and J ends were trimmed by 0 bases and 2 bases, with 7 bases remaining between them. CDR3 length equals 14 residues.